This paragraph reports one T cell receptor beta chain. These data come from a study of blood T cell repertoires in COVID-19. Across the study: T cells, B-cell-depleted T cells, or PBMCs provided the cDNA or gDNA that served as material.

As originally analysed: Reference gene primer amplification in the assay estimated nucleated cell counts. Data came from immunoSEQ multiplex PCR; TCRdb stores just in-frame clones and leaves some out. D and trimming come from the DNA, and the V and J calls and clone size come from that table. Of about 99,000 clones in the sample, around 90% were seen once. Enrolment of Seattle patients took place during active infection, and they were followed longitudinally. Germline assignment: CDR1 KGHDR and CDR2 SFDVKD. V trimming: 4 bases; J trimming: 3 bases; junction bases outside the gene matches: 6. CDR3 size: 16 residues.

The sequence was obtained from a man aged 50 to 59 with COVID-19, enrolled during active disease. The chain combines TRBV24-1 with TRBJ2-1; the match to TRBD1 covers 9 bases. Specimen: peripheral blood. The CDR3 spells CATSDTGTGIYNEQFF. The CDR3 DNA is TGTGCCACCAGTGACACCGGGACAGGGATCTACAATGAGCAGTTCTTC.